This T cell receptor (beta chain) appears in the sequencing data of a study of identical twins. Regarding the study as a whole: Twins shared beta out-of-frame sequences in excess, but this excess was weaker. Invariant populations such as MAIT and iNKT cells could partly muddle zero-insertion analyses.

On this clonotype itself: The antigen is not known.

This CDR3 comprises 14 residues. CDR1 is DFQATT and CDR2 is SNEGSKA in the germline V gene (reference sequence). V was shortened by 0 bases and J by 2 bases, with 9 bases between the two germline ends. Unique molecular identifiers were present on cDNA, and template switching added a universal primer site. TCRdb reprocessed the 5' RACE reads via MiXCR and lists one record per CDR3 protein. Among about 280,000 distinct CDR3 sequences listed, about 8.1% were seen once. A further study also used this sample, focusing on yellow fever vaccine responses in identical twins. From that study: Reported findings indicate that twins' vaccine T cell responses seemed partially convergent, partially personalized.

The chain is built from TRBV20-1 and TRBJ2-3, with D uncertain. This sequence originates from a woman younger than 35 in good health. The sample comprised memory (CD45RO+) T cells sorted from blood. The CDR3 DNA is TGCAGTGCTAGAGATTTGGCTGTCACAGATACGCAGTATTTT. It specifies CSARDLAVTDTQYF.